This TCR beta chain emerged from a study of shared clonotypes between healthy human individuals. Study at large: Used for every donor were three CD4 naive, three CD4 memory, two CD8 naive and one CD8 memory plate.

V lost 2 bases to trimming and J lost 6 bases; unmatched junction nucleotides: 6. Germline CDR1 and CDR2: MNHEY and SMNVEV (reference sequence). The CDR3 covers 14 residues. Selected positively for CCR7 and CD45RO-negative, naive CD8 cells excluded terminally differentiated effector memory CD45RA+ cells. Broader study findings: At large depth, rarefaction still showed sorted-subset sequencing to be incomplete. Larger estimated richness was generally recorded for naive subsets relative to memory subsets.

Worth noting for this clone: Its specificity is unknown. Other DNA sequences from this sample encode an identical CDR3 as well.

In the original analysis: Filtering differed for immunoSEQ, which gave only junction sequences without quality scores. TCRdb's table, derived via immunoSEQ multiplex PCR, lists solely in-frame clones and lacks some. The DNA was the basis for D and trimming; V, J and clone size are from that table. This sample has hundreds of thousands of clones, with about 95% found just once. The sequencing input was naive CD8+ T cells sorted from blood. The chain recombines TRBV27 with TRBJ1-1; 7 bases fit TRBD1. The TCR sequence derives from a young woman in good health. The CDR3 here is CASSLRGRVSEAFF. Here the CDR3 DNA reads TGTGCCAGCAGTTTAAGGGGGCGGGTCTCTGAAGCTTTCTTT.